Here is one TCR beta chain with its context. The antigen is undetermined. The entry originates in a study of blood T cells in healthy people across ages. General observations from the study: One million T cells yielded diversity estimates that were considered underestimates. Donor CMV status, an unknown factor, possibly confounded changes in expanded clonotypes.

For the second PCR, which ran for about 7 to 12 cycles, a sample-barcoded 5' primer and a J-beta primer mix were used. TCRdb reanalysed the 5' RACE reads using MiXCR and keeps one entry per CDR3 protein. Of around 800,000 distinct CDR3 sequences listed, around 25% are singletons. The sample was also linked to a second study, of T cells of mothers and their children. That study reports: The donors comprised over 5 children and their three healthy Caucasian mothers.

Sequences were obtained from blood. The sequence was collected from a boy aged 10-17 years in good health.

The CDR3 here is CASSFSGSMNTEAFF. In DNA, the CDR3 is TGTGCCAGCAGCTTTTCGGGAAGTATGAACACTGAAGCTTTCTTT. This chain connects TRBV7-9 to TRBJ1-1; D is unresolved. Germline CDR1 and CDR2: SEHNR and FQNEAQ (reference sequence). This CDR3 is 15 amino acids long. V was shortened by 3 bases and J by 0 bases, with 11 bases between the two germline ends.